The T cell receptor beta chain described here comes from a study of tissue T cells after allogeneic stem cell transplantation. With respect to this clone: Genes and germline are mouse. The missing CDR3 end, 1 residue past where the read stops, is filled in from the germline J gene.

V was pared by 0 bases and J by 0 bases, with 8 bases between. Germline V CDR1 and CDR2: NNHDY, SYVADS. CDR3 length equals 15 residues. Profiling relied on immunoSEQ multiplex PCR, and the TCRdb table lists in-frame clones only, not all of them. The table lists 1,200 or so clones, approximately 60% of them singletons. The sample comprised skin. This receptor was taken from a female BALB/c mouse in good health. The strain's MHC type: H2-d. The gene calls are TRBV13-3 and TRBJ2-3, with D possibly matching TRBD2 (6 bases). This CDR3 reads CASSDGGTSAETLYF. The sequenced part of the CDR3 DNA is TGTGCCAGCAGTGATGGGGGGACTAGTGCAGAAACGCTGTAT.